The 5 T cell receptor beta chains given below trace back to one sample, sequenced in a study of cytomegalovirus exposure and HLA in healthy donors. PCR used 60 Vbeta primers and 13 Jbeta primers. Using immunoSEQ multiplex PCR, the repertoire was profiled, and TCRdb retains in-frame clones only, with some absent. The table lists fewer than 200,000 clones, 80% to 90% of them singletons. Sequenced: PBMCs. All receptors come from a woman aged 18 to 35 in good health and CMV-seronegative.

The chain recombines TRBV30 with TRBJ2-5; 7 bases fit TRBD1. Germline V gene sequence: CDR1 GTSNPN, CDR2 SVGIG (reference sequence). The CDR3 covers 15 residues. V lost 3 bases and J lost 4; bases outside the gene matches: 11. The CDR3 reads CAWRGNDRAGETQYF. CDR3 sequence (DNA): TGTGCCTGGAGAGGCAACGACAGGGCGGGAGAGACCCAGTACTTC.

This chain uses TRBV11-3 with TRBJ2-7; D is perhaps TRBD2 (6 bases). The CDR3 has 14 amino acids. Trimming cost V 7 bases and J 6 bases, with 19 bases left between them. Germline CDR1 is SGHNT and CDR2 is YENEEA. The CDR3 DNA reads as TGTGCCAGCACCTGGAGGGCGTTGGGCCGCGAGCAGTACTTC. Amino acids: CASTWRALGREQYF.

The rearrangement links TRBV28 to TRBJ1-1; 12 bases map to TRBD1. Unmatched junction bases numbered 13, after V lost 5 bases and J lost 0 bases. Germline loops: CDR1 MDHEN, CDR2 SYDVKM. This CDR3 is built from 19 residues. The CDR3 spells CASSDPRGQGATVNTEAFF. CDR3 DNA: TGTGCCAGCAGTGACCCAAGGGGACAGGGGGCGACGGTGAACACTGAAGCTTTCTTT.

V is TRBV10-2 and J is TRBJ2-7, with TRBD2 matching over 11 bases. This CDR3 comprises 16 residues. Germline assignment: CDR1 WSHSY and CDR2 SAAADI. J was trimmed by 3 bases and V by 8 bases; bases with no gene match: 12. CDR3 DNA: TGCGCCAGCGAAGGGCCCGGACTAGCGGGCCACTACGAGCAGTACTTC. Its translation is CASEGPGLAGHYEQYF.

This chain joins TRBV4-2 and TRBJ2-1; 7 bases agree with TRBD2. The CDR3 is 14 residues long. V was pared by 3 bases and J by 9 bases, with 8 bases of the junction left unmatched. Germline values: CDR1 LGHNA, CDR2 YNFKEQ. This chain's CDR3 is CASSHPGEGGEQFF. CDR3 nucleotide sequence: TGTGCCAGCAGCCACCCGGGGGAGGGTGGTGAGCAGTTCTTC.